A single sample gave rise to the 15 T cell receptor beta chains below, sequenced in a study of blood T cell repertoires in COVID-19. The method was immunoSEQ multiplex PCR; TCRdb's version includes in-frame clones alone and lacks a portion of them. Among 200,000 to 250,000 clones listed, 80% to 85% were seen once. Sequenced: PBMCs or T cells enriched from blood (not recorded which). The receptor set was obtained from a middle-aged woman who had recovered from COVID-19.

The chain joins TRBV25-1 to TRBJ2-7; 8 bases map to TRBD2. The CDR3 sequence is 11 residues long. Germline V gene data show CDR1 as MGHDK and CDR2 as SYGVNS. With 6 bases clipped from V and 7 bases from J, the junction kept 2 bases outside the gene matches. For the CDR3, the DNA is TGTGCCAGCAGGAAGCGGGAGGAGCAGTACTTC. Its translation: CASRKREEQYF.

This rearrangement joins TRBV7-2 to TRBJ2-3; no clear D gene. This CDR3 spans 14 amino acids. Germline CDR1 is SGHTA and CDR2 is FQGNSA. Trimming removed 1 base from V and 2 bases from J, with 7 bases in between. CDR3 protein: CASSLGVDTDTQYF. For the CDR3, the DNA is TGTGCCAGCAGCTTAGGAGTAGACACAGATACGCAGTATTTT.

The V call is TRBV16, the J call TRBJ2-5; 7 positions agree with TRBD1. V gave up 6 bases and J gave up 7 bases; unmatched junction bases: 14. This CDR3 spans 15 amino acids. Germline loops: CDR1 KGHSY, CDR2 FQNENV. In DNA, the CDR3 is TGTGCCAGCAGGCTCCTGCCTGGACAGGTGGGGACCCAGTACTTC. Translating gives CASRLLPGQVGTQYF. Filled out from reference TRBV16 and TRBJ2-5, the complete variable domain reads GEEVAQTPKHLVRGEGQKAKLYCAPIKGHSYVFWYQQVLKNEFKFLISFQNENVFDETGMPKERFSAKCLPNSPCSLEIQATKLEDSAVYFCASRLLPGQVGTQYFGPGTRLLVL.

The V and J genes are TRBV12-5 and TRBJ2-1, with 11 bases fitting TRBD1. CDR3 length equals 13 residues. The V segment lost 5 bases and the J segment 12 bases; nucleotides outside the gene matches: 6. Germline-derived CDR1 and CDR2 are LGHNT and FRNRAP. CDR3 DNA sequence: TGTGCTAGTGGTGGGGGACAGGGGGACGGGCAGTTCTTC. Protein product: CASGGGQGDGQFF.

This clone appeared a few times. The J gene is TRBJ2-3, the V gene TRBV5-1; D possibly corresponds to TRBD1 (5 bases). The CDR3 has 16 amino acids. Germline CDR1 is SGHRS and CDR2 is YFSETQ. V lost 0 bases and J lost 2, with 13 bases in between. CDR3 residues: CASSLGLGHNTDTQYF. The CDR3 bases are TGCGCCAGCAGCTTGGGGTTGGGGCATAACACAGATACGCAGTATTTT.

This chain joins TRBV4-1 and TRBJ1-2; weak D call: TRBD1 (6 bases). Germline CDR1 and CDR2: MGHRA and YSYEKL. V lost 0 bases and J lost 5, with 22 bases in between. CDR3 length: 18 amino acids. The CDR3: CASSQDPLYIQGWYGYTF. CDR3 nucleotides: TGCGCCAGCAGCCAAGACCCCCTTTACATACAGGGTTGGTATGGCTACACCTTC.

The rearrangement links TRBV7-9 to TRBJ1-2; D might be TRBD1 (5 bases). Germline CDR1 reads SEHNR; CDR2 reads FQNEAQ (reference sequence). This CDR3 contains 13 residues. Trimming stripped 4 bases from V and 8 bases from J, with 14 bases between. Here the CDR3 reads CASSSTGPEGYTF. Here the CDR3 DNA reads TGTGCCAGCAGCTCCACAGGCCCGGAGGGCTACACCTTC.

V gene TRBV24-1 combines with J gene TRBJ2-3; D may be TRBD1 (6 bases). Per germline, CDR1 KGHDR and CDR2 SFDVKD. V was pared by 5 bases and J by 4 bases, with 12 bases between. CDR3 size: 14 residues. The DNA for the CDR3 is TGTGCCACCAGTGTACAGGGAGTACCAGATACGCAGTATTTT. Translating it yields CATSVQGVPDTQYF.

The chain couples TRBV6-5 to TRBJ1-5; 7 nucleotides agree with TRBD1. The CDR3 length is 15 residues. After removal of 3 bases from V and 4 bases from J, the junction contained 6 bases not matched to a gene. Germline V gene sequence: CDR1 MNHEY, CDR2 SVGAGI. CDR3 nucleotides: TGTGCCAGCAGTTATTCGACAGGGCAGAATCAGCCCCAGCATTTT. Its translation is CASSYSTGQNQPQHF.

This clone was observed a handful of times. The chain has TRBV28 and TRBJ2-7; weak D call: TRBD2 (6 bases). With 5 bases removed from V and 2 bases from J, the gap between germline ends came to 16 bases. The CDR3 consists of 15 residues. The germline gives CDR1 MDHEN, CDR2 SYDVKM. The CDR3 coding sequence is TGTGCCAGCAGTGGGTCGGGTAGCGGCACCTACGAGCAGTACTTC. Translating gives CASSGSGSGTYEQYF.

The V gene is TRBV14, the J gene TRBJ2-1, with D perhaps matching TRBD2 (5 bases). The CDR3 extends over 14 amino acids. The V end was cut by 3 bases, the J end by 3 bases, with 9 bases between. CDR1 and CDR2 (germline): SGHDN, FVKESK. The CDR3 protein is CASSHITSYNEQFF. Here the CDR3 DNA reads TGTGCCAGCAGCCATATTACTAGCTACAATGAGCAGTTCTTC.

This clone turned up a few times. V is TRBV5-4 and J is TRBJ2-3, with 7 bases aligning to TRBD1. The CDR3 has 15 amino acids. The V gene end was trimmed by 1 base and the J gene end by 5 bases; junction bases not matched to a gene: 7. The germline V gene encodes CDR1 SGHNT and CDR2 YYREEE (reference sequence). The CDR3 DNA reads TGTGCCAGCAGCTTGAAGAGGGGGCGAGAAGATACGCAGTATTTT. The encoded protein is CASSLKRGREDTQYF.

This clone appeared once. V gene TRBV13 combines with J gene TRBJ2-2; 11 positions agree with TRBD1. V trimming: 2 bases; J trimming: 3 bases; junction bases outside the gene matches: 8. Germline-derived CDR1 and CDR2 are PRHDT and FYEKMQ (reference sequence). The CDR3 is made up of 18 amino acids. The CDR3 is CASSLTDRGHRDTGELFF. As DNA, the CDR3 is TGTGCCAGCAGCTTAACGGACAGGGGGCACCGGGACACCGGGGAGCTGTTTTTT.

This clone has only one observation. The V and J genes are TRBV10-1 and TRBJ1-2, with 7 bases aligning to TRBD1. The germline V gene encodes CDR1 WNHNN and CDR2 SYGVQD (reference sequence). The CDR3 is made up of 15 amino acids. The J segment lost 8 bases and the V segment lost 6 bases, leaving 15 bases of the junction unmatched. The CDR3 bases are TGCGCCAGCAGCAGGGACAGAGGGGGCCTATCGGGCTACACCTTC. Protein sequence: CASSRDRGGLSGYTF.

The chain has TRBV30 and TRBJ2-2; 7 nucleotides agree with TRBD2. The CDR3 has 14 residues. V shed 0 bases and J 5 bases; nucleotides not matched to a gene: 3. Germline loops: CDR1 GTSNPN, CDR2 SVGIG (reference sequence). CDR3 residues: CAWSVLGGTGELFF. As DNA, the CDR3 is TGTGCCTGGAGTGTACTGGGGGGGACCGGGGAGCTGTTTTTT.